This T cell receptor (beta chain) appears in the sequencing data of a study of Graves' ophthalmopathy and Graves' hyperthyroidism. Study-level results: Progression of ophthalmopathy was predicted by the model with about 68% sensitivity and roughly 74% specificity.

RNA transcripts served as template for amplifying TCR beta CDR3 sequences. HTBI primers served in a first-round RT-PCR, which a second-round multiplex PCR followed. TCRdb reanalysed the multiplex PCR reads using MiXCR and keeps one entry per CDR3 protein. The profile shows a few hundred thousand distinct CDR3 sequences, about 18% of them singletons. This clonotype was seen ten or more times. Its antigen is not identified. The receptor's source is an adult woman with stable Graves' hyperthyroidism. The sequencing input was peripheral blood.

The DNA of the CDR3 is TGTGCCAGCAGAGGGGTTGGTGAGCAGTACTTC. Amino acids: CASRGVGEQYF. The chain links TRBV13 to TRBJ2-7; a weak D match, TRBD1 (5 bases). The CDR3 loop spans 11 amino acids. The germline V gene encodes CDR1 PRHDT and CDR2 FYEKMQ (reference sequence). The V end was cut by 6 bases, the J end by 7 bases, with 10 bases between.